The sequence of this T cell receptor (beta chain) was determined in a study of blood T cell repertoires in COVID-19. Overall study: The origin of the acute and convalescent COVID-19 samples was the United States, Italy and Spain. In each case, the material was cDNA or gDNA derived from T cells, B-cell-depleted T cells, or PBMCs.

As processed by the authors: Amplifying reference gene primers gave estimates of nucleated cell counts. The table came from immunoSEQ multiplex PCR; TCRdb's copy has only in-frame clones and leaves some out. D and trimming were read from the DNA, whereas the V and J calls and clone size are those reported in that table. The data show approximately 80,000 clones, with about 88% seen just once and around 9% held by the top ten. For this clone: The sample has other DNA sequences that encode this CDR3 too.

CDR1 is SGHTA, CDR2 FQGTGA, per germline. V was trimmed by 4 bases and J by 5 bases, leaving 11 bases between them. The CDR3 length is 13 residues. The TCR was taken from a human donor in a cohort sampled during active COVID-19. The chain employs TRBV7-3 and TRBJ2-5; D possibly matches TRBD1 or TRBD2 (6 bases each). The sample taken for sequencing was peripheral blood. The CDR3 loop is CASSSTGRETQYF. DNA for the CDR3: TGTGCCAGCAGCTCAACAGGGAGGGAGACCCAGTACTTC.